A single sample gave rise to the 15 T cell receptor beta chains below, sequenced in a study of cytomegalovirus exposure and HLA in healthy donors. Primers: 60 Vbeta forward and 13 Jbeta reverse. Repertoires were generated with immunoSEQ multiplex PCR, while TCRdb's copy carries only in-frame clones and drops some. The listing records roughly 200,000 clones. The sequencing input was PBMCs. All receptors derive from a girl aged 2-10 years in good health and CMV-seropositive.

The chain joins TRBV28 to TRBJ2-5; the D is unclear. The CDR3 is 15 residues long. Between the trimmed V and J ends, which lost 3 bases and 4 bases, there was a span of 15 bases. Germline V gene data show CDR1 as MDHEN and CDR2 as SYDVKM. The CDR3 DNA is TGTGCCAGCAGTTTCCCGCTTGACATTGGAGAGACCCAGTACTTC. This sequence encodes CASSFPLDIGETQYF.

The chain employs TRBV28 and TRBJ2-6; 10 nucleotides match TRBD1. J gave up 2 bases and V 9 bases, and 10 bases lay outside the gene matches. The CDR3 sequence is 17 residues long. Germline V gene data show CDR1 as MDHEN and CDR2 as SYDVKM. The CDR3 spells CASDSGTGVAGANVLTF. In nucleotides, the CDR3 is TGTGCCAGTGATTCCGGGACAGGGGTAGCTGGGGCCAACGTCCTGACTTTC.

V and J are TRBV18 and TRBJ2-6; TRBD1 might be the D (6 bases). V was trimmed by 3 bases and J by 0 bases, leaving 21 bases between them. Per the germline V gene, CDR1 is KGHSH and CDR2 is LQKENI. CDR3 length equals 20 residues. Here the CDR3 DNA reads TGTGCCAGCTCACCCTTTCCCAAGGACAGAGCCATCTCTGGGGCCAACGTCCTGACTTTC. This translates into CASSPFPKDRAISGANVLTF. Based on the CDR3 plus reference TRBV18 and TRBJ2-6, the full variable domain is NAGVMQNPRHLVRRRGQEARLRCSPMKGHSHVYWYRQLPEEGLKFMVYLQKENIIDESGMPKERFSAEFPKEGPSILRIQQVVRGDSAAYFCASSPFPKDRAISGANVLTFGAGSRLTVL.

Written as DNA, the CDR3 is TGTGCCATCAGTGCGGGACTAGCGGGAGAAGTTGGCGAGCAGTACTTC. This sequence encodes CAISAGLAGEVGEQYF. V is TRBV10-3 and J is TRBJ2-7; TRBD2 matches at 14 bases. The trim removed 4 bases at V and 6 bases at J, leaving 8 bases unmatched. The CDR3 spans 16 residues. Germline V gene sequence: CDR1 ENHRY, CDR2 SYGVKD.

The rearrangement links TRBV9 to TRBJ1-4, with unresolved D. The germline CDR1 and CDR2 sequences are SGDLS and YYNGEE. The CDR3 covers 16 residues. V was trimmed by 4 bases and J by 0 bases, leaving 13 bases between them. Here the CDR3 reads CASSPRLGTTNEKLFF. CDR3 nucleotides: TGTGCCAGCAGCCCCCGGCTGGGCACAACTAATGAAAAACTGTTTTTT.

This chain joins TRBV9 and TRBJ2-3, with TRBD1 matching 8 bases. The trim removed 5 bases at V and 2 bases at J, leaving 7 bases unmatched. Germline CDR1 reads SGDLS; CDR2 reads YYNGEE. The CDR3 extends over 15 amino acids. This CDR3 reads CASRAQGELTDTQYF. Here the CDR3 DNA reads TGTGCCAGCAGGGCACAGGGGGAACTCACAGATACGCAGTATTTT.

V and J are TRBV10-3 and TRBJ2-2; 7 nucleotides match TRBD1. The V gene end was trimmed by 6 bases and the J gene end by 3 bases; junction bases not matched to a gene: 4. The germline V gene encodes CDR1 ENHRY and CDR2 SYGVKD. The CDR3 runs 14 residues. This CDR3 reads CAIRPGQHTGELFF. DNA for the CDR3: TGTGCCATCAGGCCGGGACAGCACACCGGGGAGCTGTTTTTT.

The chain recombines TRBV27 with TRBJ2-7; TRBD2 matches at 8 bases. CDR1 and CDR2 (germline): MNHEY, SMNVEV (reference sequence). The CDR3 consists of 16 residues. Germline trimming cut 2 bases from V and 4 bases from J; bases unmatched to any gene: 10. The CDR3 DNA follows: TGTGCCAGCAGTTTAGGGTCATGGGCGGGAGGATACGAGCAGTACTTC. Translated: CASSLGSWAGGYEQYF.

In nucleotides, the CDR3 is TGCGCCAGCAGCTTAAGGACAGGTCCGGGCACTGAAGCTTTCTTT. Its protein is CASSLRTGPGTEAFF. V usage is TRBV5-1 and J usage is TRBJ1-1, with 7 nucleotides matching TRBD1. J was trimmed by 4 bases and V by 2 bases; bases with no gene match: 8. Per germline, CDR1 SGHRS and CDR2 YFSETQ. The CDR3 runs to 15 residues.

For this clone: Relative to the germline gene, one junction end is altered; a read error may explain this. The chain carries TRBV7-8 and TRBJ2-1; the D gene is possibly TRBD2 (6 bases). This CDR3 is 13 amino acids long. Germline values: CDR1 SGHVS, CDR2 FQNEAQ. The CDR3 region has the DNA TGTGCTACCCGACTAGGTACATACAATGAGCAGCTCTTC. This encodes CATRLGTYNEQLF.

V gene TRBV10-3 combines with J gene TRBJ2-5, with 9 bases identical to TRBD1. The J call could be wrong; TRBJ2-7 is a better fit for the DNA end. This CDR3 contains 14 residues. CDR1 ENHRY and CDR2 SYGVKD come from the germline V gene. The CDR3: CAIRSTGGSYEQYF. Written as DNA, the CDR3 is TGTGCCATCAGATCGACAGGGGGCTCCTACGAGCAGTACTTC.

This chain connects TRBV19 to TRBJ2-7; tentative D call: TRBD1 (6 bases). V was pared by 1 base and J by 7 bases, with 20 bases between. Germline lookup yields CDR1 LNHDA and CDR2 SQIVND (reference sequence). This CDR3 region has 16 residues. The CDR3 is CASSIGTVDSLREQYF. The CDR3 DNA reads TGTGCCAGTAGTATAGGGACAGTGGACTCGTTGAGGGAGCAGTACTTC.

V gene TRBV2 combines with J gene TRBJ2-5; D is possibly TRBD2 (7 bases). Germline V gene sequence: CDR1 SNHLY, CDR2 FYNNEI. Deletions cut 6 bases from V and 3 bases from J, with 17 bases between. This CDR3 spans 15 amino acids. This chain's CDR3 is CASSVGGGGEETQYF. CDR3 sequence (DNA): TGTGCCAGCAGCGTAGGAGGCGGGGGCGAAGAGACCCAGTACTTC.

This chain joins TRBV2 and TRBJ2-2; a weak D match, TRBD2 (6 bases). The CDR3 is 14 amino acids. In germline, CDR1 is SNHLY, CDR2 FYNNEI. The V and J ends lost 6 bases and 0 bases respectively, with 8 bases between them. The CDR3 loop reads CASRAGTNTGELFF. The CDR3 DNA reads TGTGCCAGCAGGGCGGGGACGAACACCGGGGAGCTGTTTTTT. Complete variable domain (other parts from reference TRBV2 and TRBJ2-2): EPEVTQTPSHQVTQMGQEVILRCVPISNHLYFYWYRQILGQKVEFLVSFYNNEISEKSEIFDDQFSVERPDGSNFTLKIRSTKLEDSAMYFCASRAGTNTGELFFGEGSRLTVL.

This rearrangement joins TRBV23-1 to TRBJ2-1; TRBD2 matches at 8 bases. TRBV23-1 is placed among ORFs of uncertain function. The CDR3 has 15 residues. The V segment lost 7 bases and the J segment 8 bases; nucleotides outside the gene matches: 13. CDR3: CASTRGLVGVDEQFF. DNA of the CDR3: TGCGCCAGCACCCGGGGACTAGTAGGGGTAGATGAGCAGTTCTTC.